Listed here are 21 T cell receptor beta chains from one sample, sequenced in a study of blood T cell repertoires in COVID-19. The protocol was immunoSEQ multiplex PCR, while the TCRdb copy is restricted to in-frame clones and leaves out a portion. The data hold more than 45,000 clones, with 85% to 90% observed a single time. The sample consisted of peripheral blood. These receptors came from a man aged 55 to 70 with acute or convalescent COVID-19.

The CDR3 is CAWSVRGLQNTEAFF. CDR3 DNA: TGTGCCTGGAGTGTAAGGGGGCTTCAGAACACTGAAGCTTTCTTT. This chain connects TRBV30 to TRBJ1-1; the match to TRBD1 covers 7 bases. The CDR3 covers 15 residues. J gave up 1 base and V 0 bases, and 5 bases lay outside the gene matches. Germline assignment: CDR1 GTSNPN and CDR2 SVGIG (reference sequence).

The chain links TRBV27 to TRBJ2-3; D possibly corresponds to TRBD1 (5 bases). CDR3 length: 18 amino acids. The germline CDR1 and CDR2 sequences are MNHEY and SMNVEV (reference sequence). Trimming pared 5 bases from V and 0 bases from J, leaving 21 bases between. The CDR3: CASSLRPPGLWSTDTQYF. In nucleotides, the CDR3 is TGTGCCAGCAGTCTCCGCCCCCCAGGGCTATGGAGCACAGATACGCAGTATTTT.

This chain joins TRBV29-1 and TRBJ1-1; D possibly corresponds to TRBD1 (5 bases). The CDR3 contains 14 residues. Germline V gene data show CDR1 as SQVTM and CDR2 as ANQGSEA. V lost 1 base to trimming and J lost 5 bases, with 14 bases between them. The CDR3, as DNA: TGCAGCGTTGAAGCGCAGGGCGGGAATACTGAAGCTTTCTTT. This gives the protein CSVEAQGGNTEAFF.

The chain uses TRBV5-1 and TRBJ2-5, with 14 bases matching TRBD2. The germline V gene has CDR1 SGHRS and CDR2 YFSETQ. CDR3 size: 19 residues. V lost 4 bases to trimming and J lost 2 bases; unmatched junction nucleotides: 13. The CDR3 DNA reads as TGCGCCAGCAGCGCGGGACTAGCGGGAGTCCCCGCCCAACAAGAGACCCAGTACTTC. This codes for CASSAGLAGVPAQQETQYF.

Only one count was recorded for this clone. The chain has TRBV28 and TRBJ1-5; 9 positions match TRBD1. There are 17 residues in the CDR3. Per germline, CDR1 MDHEN and CDR2 SYDVKM. After removal of 5 bases from V and 1 base from J, the junction contained 9 bases not matched to a gene. The CDR3 region is CASSLTGQGISNQPQHF. The CDR3 DNA follows: TGTGCCAGCAGTCTTACAGGACAGGGGATAAGCAATCAGCCCCAGCATTTT.

J is TRBJ1-4 and V is TRBV18; D unclear. From germline, CDR1 is KGHSH and CDR2 LQKENI. V was pared by 4 bases and J by 6 bases, with 9 bases between. The CDR3 extends over 13 amino acids. In DNA, the CDR3 is TGTGCCAGCTCACTACATCTGGATGAAAAACTGTTTTTT. It encodes CASSLHLDEKLFF.

Only one count was recorded for this clone. The chain links TRBV18 to TRBJ2-7; D may be TRBD1 (6 bases). This CDR3 has 11 residues. The V gene lost 8 bases and the J gene lost 2 bases, with 7 bases spanning the gap. Per germline, CDR1 KGHSH and CDR2 LQKENI. The DNA for the CDR3 is TGTGCCAGCCGGGACACCTACGAGCAGTACTTC. Its protein is CASRDTYEQYF.

The chain carries TRBV7-2 and TRBJ2-3; 14 positions match TRBD2. The germline gives CDR1 SGHTA, CDR2 FQGNSA. J lost 3 bases, V lost 5 bases, and 10 bases had no gene match. The CDR3 totals 18 residues. The CDR3 here is CASSPEGLAGDETDTQYF. For the CDR3, the DNA is TGTGCCAGCAGCCCAGAGGGACTAGCGGGAGACGAGACAGATACGCAGTATTTT.

This clone was seen just once. This chain links TRBV28 with TRBJ2-7; 9 bases match TRBD2. CDR1 is MDHEN, CDR2 SYDVKM, per germline. CDR3 size: 15 residues. V lost 6 bases to trimming and J lost 0 bases; unmatched junction nucleotides: 6. The CDR3 DNA reads as TGTGCCAGCAGGGGGGCGGGAGGGCCCTCCTACGAGCAGTACTTC. This translates into CASRGAGGPSYEQYF.

The rearrangement joins TRBV28 to TRBJ2-7; possible D gene TRBD1, 6 bases. Germline values: CDR1 MDHEN, CDR2 SYDVKM. Trimming pared 8 bases from V and 0 bases from J, leaving 17 bases between. The CDR3 covers 15 residues. CDR3 sequence (DNA): TGTGCCAGCCTGACACCAAAGGGGGACTCCTACGAGCAGTACTTC. Its translation is CASLTPKGDSYEQYF.

V gene TRBV27 combines with J gene TRBJ1-2; 7 bases are a match to TRBD1. V was pared by 5 bases and J by 0 bases, with 6 bases of the junction left unmatched. Germline V gives CDR1 MNHEY, CDR2 SMNVEV (reference sequence). The CDR3 totals 15 residues. CDR3 coding DNA: TGTGCCAGCAGTCCGACAGGGCTTGCTAACTATGGCTACACCTTC. Translating gives CASSPTGLANYGYTF.

In its sample, this clone was seen a few times. The same CDR3 can be traced to other DNA sequences in this sample. This rearrangement joins TRBV11-2 to TRBJ1-1; 7 nucleotides agree with TRBD1. The CDR3 runs to 13 residues. V was clipped by 0 bases and J by 7 bases; unmatched bases: 2. CDR1 and CDR2 from the germline V gene are SGHAT and FQNNGV. DNA of the CDR3: TGTGCCAGCAGCTTAGATAGGGACAGTGAAGCTTTCTTT. It codes for CASSLDRDSEAFF.

The chain combines TRBV4-1 with TRBJ2-6; 8 nucleotides line up with TRBD2. J gave up 1 base and V 4 bases, and 9 bases lay outside the gene matches. This CDR3 spans 18 amino acids. CDR1 MGHRA and CDR2 YSYEKL come from the germline V gene. CDR3 bases: TGCGCCAGCAGCCGCGGCGGGACTAGAGAATCTGGGGCCAACGTCCTGACTTTC. Amino acids: CASSRGGTRESGANVLTF.

The V gene is TRBV4-2, the J gene TRBJ2-1; TRBD1 might be the D (5 bases). V was shortened by 1 base and J by 2 bases, with 6 bases between the two germline ends. Germline CDR1 and CDR2: LGHNA and YNFKEQ. The CDR3 extends over 14 amino acids. CDR3 bases: TGTGCCAGCAGCCAAGCGACAGCCTACAATGAGCAGTTCTTC. It yields the protein CASSQATAYNEQFF.

This rearrangement joins TRBV6-6 to TRBJ2-7; D is ambiguous. The V gene lost 6 bases and the J gene lost 2 bases, with 14 bases spanning the gap. CDR1 and CDR2 from the germline V gene are MNHNY and SVGAGI (reference sequence). This CDR3 is 14 amino acids long. The CDR3 DNA reads TGTGCCAGCAGCCAGCTTGCGGCCACCTACGAGCAGTACTTC. Translation: CASSQLAATYEQYF.

V usage is TRBV19 and J usage is TRBJ2-5, with 9 bases identical to TRBD2. V was pared by 0 bases and J by 11 bases, with 7 bases of the junction left unmatched. Germline CDR1 LNHDA, CDR2 SQIVND (reference sequence). The CDR3 has 14 amino acids. CDR3 coding DNA: TGTGCCAGTAGTATAGATTCTAGCGGGAACCCTCAGTACTTC. Residues: CASSIDSSGNPQYF.

This chain joins TRBV11-3 and TRBJ2-2; 7 nucleotides line up with TRBD1. Losses at the gene ends were 8 bases for V and 6 bases for J; bases not matched to a gene: 9. Germline values: CDR1 SGHNT, CDR2 YENEEA. The CDR3 is made up of 14 amino acids. The CDR3 spells CASGTQGYAGELFF. CDR3 coding DNA: TGTGCCAGCGGCACACAGGGGTACGCCGGGGAGCTGTTTTTT.

This rearrangement joins TRBV7-2 to TRBJ2-2; tentative D call: TRBD2 (5 bases). V lost 6 bases to trimming and J lost 4 bases, with 24 bases between them. Germline V gives CDR1 SGHTA, CDR2 FQGNSA. The CDR3 spans 18 residues. The CDR3 bases are TGTGCCAGCAGTCTCGGGCTGGACGTCCGACTAATCACCGGGGAGCTGTTTTTT. Translation: CASSLGLDVRLITGELFF.

The sample holds one count of this clone. DNA for the CDR3: TGCGCCAGCAGCCTTCGACAAACGACTAATGAAAAACTGTTTTTT. Residues: CASSLRQTTNEKLFF. This chain links TRBV4-1 with TRBJ1-4; unclear D gene. This CDR3 has 15 residues. Trimming removed 4 bases at V and 2 bases at J, with 11 bases between. CDR1 and CDR2 from the germline V gene are MGHRA and YSYEKL.

There are a few counts of this clone. The chain joins TRBV6-5 to TRBJ1-5, with 7 bases matching TRBD1. The V and J ends lost 4 bases and 2 bases, in that order; junction bases with no gene match: 8. CDR1 is MNHEY and CDR2 is SVGAGI in the germline V gene. The CDR3 consists of 16 residues. The DNA of the CDR3 is TGTGCCAGCAGTTCAGAACAGGGGTTCGGCAATCAGCCCCAGCATTTT. It codes for CASSSEQGFGNQPQHF.

The table lists this clone with a count of one. The rearrangement joins TRBV7-6 to TRBJ2-2; D remains ambiguous. The V end lost 5 bases, the J end lost 2 bases, and 6 bases lay between the germline ends. The V gene's germline CDR1 is SGHVS and CDR2 FNYEAQ. This CDR3 is built from 13 residues. Here the CDR3 reads CASSPRNTGELFF. DNA for the CDR3: TGTGCCAGCAGCCCCCGTAACACCGGGGAGCTGTTTTTT.